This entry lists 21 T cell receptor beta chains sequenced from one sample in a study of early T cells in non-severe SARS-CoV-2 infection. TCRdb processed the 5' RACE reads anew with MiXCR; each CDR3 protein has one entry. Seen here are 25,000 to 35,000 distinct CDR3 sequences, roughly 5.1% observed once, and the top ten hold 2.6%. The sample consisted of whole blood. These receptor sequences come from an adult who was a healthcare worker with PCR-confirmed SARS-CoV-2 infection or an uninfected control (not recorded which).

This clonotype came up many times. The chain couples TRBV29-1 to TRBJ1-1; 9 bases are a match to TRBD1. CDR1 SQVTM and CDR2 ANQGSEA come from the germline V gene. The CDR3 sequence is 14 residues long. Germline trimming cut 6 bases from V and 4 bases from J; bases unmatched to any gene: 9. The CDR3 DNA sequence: TGCAGCGTCCTTGGGGGACAGGGAAGCACTGAAGCTTTCTTT. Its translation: CSVLGGQGSTEAFF.

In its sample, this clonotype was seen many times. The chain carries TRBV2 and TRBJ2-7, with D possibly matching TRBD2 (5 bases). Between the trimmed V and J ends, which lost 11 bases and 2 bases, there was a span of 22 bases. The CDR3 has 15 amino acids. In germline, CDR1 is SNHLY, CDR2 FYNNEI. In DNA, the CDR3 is TGTGCCGGTGTTCAGTCGGTGAGCGGCCCCTACGAGCAGTACTTC. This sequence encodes CAGVQSVSGPYEQYF. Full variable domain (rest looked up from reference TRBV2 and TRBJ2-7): EPEVTQTPSHQVTQMGQEVILRCVPISNHLYFYWYRQILGQKVEFLVSFYNNEISEKSEIFDDQFSVERPDGSNFTLKIRSTKLEDSAMYFCAGVQSVSGPYEQYFGPGTRLTVT.

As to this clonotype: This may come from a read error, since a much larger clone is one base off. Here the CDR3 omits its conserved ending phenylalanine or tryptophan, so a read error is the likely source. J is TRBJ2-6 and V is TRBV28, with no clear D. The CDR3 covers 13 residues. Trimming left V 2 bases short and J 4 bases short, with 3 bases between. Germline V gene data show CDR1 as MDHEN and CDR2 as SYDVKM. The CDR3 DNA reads TGTGCCAGCAGTTTAATGGGGGCCAACGTCCTGACTATC. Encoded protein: CASSLMGANVLTI.

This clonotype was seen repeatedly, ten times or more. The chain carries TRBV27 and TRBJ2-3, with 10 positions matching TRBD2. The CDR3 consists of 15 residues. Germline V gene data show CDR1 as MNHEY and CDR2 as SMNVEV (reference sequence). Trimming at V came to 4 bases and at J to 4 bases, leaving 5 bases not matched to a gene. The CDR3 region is CASSSPSGSSDTQYF. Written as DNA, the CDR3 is TGTGCCAGCAGTTCTCCTAGCGGGAGCTCAGATACGCAGTATTTT.

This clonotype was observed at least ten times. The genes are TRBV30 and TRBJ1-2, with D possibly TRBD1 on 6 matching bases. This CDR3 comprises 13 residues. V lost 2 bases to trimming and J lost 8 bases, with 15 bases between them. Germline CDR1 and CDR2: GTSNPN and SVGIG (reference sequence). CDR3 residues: CAWSPDRPGGYTF. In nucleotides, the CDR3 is TGTGCCTGGAGTCCAGACAGGCCAGGGGGCTACACCTTC.

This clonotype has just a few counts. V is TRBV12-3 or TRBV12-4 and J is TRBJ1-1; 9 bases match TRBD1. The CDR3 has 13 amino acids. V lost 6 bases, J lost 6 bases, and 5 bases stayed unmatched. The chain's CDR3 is CASRIQGAAEAFF. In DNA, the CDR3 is TGTGCCAGCAGAATACAGGGGGCGGCTGAAGCTTTCTTT.

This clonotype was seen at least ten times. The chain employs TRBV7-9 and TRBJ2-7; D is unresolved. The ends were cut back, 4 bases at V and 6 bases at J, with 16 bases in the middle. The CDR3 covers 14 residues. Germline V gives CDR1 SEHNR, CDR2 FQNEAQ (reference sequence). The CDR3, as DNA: TGTGCCAGCAGCTCAGCTCAGGCCATGGCCGAGCAGTACTTC. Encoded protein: CASSSAQAMAEQYF.

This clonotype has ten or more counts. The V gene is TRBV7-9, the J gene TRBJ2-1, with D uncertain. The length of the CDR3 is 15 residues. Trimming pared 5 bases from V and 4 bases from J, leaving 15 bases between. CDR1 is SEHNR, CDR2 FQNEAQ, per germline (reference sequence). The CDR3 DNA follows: TGTGCCAGCAGCCGCGGCGTATCGGATTACAATGAGCAGTTCTTC. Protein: CASSRGVSDYNEQFF.

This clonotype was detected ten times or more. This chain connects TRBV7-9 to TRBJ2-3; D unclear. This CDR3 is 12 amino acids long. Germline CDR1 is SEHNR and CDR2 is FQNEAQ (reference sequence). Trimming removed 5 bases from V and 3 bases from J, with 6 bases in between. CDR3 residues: CASSPETDTQYF. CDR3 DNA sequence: TGTGCCAGCAGCCCGGAAACAGATACGCAGTATTTT.

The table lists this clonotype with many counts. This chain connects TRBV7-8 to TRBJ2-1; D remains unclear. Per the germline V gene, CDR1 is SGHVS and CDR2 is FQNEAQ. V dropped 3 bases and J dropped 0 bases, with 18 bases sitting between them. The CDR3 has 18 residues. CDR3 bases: TGTGCCAGCAGCTTTACCCAAGCTGAGCTTAGCTCCTACAATGAGCAGTTCTTC. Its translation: CASSFTQAELSSYNEQFF.

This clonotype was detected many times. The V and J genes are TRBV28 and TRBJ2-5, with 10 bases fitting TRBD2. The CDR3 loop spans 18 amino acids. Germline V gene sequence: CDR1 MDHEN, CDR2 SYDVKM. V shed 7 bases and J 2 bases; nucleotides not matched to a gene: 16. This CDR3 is CASTLLGGPSGGQETQYF. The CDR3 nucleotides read TGTGCCAGCACCCTGCTTGGGGGGCCTAGCGGGGGACAAGAGACCCAGTACTTC.

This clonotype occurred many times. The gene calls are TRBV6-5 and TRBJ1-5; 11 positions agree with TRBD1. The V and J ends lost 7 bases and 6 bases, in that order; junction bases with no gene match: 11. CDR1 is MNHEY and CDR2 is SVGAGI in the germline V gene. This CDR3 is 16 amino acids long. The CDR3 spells CASTPAGTGGVQPQHF. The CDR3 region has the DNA TGTGCCAGCACTCCCGCAGGGACAGGGGGGGTTCAGCCCCAGCATTTT.

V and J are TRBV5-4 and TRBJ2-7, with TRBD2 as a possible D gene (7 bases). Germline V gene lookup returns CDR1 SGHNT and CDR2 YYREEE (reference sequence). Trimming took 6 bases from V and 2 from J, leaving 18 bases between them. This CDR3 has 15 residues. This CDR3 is CASTRGGDTPYEQYF. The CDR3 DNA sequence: TGTGCCAGCACCAGAGGGGGGGATACCCCCTACGAGCAGTACTTC.

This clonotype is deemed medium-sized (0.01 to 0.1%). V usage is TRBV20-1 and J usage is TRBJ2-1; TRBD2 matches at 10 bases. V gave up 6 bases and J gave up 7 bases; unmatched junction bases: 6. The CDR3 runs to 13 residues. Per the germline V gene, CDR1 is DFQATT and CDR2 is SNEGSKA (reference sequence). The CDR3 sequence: CSAKASGGNEQFF. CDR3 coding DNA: TGCAGTGCCAAGGCTAGCGGGGGTAATGAGCAGTTCTTC.

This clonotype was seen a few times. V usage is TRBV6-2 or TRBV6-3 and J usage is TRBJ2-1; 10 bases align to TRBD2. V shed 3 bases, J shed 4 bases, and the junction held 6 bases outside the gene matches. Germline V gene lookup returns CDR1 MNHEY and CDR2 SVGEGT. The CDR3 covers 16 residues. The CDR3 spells CASSYPLAGGYNEQFF. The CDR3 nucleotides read TGTGCCAGCAGTTATCCCTTAGCGGGAGGATACAATGAGCAGTTCTTC.

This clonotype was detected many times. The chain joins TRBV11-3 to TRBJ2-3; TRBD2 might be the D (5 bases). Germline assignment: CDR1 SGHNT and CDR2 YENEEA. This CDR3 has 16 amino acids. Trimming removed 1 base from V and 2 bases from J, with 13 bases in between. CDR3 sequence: CASSLGGRTTTDTQYF. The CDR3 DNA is TGTGCCAGCAGCTTAGGAGGGCGGACGACCACAGATACGCAGTATTTT.

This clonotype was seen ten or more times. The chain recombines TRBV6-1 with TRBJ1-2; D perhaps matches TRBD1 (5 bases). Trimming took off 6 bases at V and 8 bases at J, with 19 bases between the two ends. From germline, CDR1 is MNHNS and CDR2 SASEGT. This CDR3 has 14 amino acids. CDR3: CASRPGTAPGGYTF. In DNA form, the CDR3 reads TGTGCCAGCAGGCCCGGGACGGCCCCAGGAGGCTACACCTTC.

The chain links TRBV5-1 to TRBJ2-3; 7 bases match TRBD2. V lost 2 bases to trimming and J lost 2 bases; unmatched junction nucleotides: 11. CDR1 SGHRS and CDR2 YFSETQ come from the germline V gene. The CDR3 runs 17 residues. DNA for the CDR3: TGCGCCAGCAGCTTCGCCCGCGGGGGAGGGTCCACAGATACGCAGTATTTT. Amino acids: CASSFARGGGSTDTQYF.

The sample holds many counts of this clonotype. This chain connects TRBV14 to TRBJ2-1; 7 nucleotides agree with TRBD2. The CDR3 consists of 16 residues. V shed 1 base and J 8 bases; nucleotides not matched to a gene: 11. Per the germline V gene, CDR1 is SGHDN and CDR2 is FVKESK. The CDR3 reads CASSQVGGSSLYEQFF. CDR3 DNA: TGTGCCAGCAGCCAAGTCGGCGGGAGTTCTCTCTATGAGCAGTTCTTC.

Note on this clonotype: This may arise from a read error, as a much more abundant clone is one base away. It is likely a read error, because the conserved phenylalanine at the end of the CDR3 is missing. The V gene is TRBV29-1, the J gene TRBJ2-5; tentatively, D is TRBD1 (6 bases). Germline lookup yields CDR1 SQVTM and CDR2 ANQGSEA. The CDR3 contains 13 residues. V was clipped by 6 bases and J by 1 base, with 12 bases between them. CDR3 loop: CSVSQGPQETQYL. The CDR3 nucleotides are TGCAGCGTGTCACAGGGTCCCCAAGAGACCCAGTACCTC.

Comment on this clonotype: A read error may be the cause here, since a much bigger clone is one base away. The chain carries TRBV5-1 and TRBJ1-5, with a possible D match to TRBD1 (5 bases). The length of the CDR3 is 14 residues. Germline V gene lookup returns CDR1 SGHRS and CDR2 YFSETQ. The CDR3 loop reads CTSSYDSHNQPQHF. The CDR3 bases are TGCACCAGCAGCTACGACAGCCATAATCAGCCCCAGCATTTT.